The 32 T cell receptor beta chains listed next were all sequenced from one sample in a study of cytomegalovirus exposure and HLA in healthy donors. PCR employed 60 Vbeta and 13 Jbeta primers. Data came from immunoSEQ multiplex PCR; TCRdb stores just in-frame clones and leaves some out. The sample lists fewer than 250,000 clones, about four fifths occurring once. The sample was PBMCs. These receptor sequences come from a woman in her forties or fifties in good health and CMV-seropositive.

The V call is TRBV9, the J call TRBJ2-7; D is unresolved. CDR1 is SGDLS and CDR2 is YYNGEE in the germline V gene. The ends were cut back, 4 bases at V and 4 bases at J, with 3 bases in the middle. The CDR3 is made up of 10 amino acids. The CDR3 nucleotides read TGTGCCAGCAGCCCATACGAGCAGTACTTC. Its translation: CASSPYEQYF.

This sequence joins TRBV7-9 and TRBJ1-2, with unresolved D. CDR3 size: 14 residues. Germline CDR1 is SEHNR and CDR2 is FQNEAQ (reference sequence). V was clipped by 4 bases and J by 3 bases, with 12 bases between them. The CDR3 sequence: CASSSRTGDYGYTF. CDR3 in DNA: TGTGCCAGCAGCTCCCGGACTGGGGACTATGGCTACACCTTC.

The chain uses TRBV7-9 and TRBJ1-4; D uncertain. V gave up 3 bases and J gave up 6 bases, with 11 bases separating them. This CDR3 is 14 amino acids long. CDR1 is SEHNR and CDR2 is FQNEAQ in the germline V gene (reference sequence). For the CDR3, the DNA is TGTGCCAGCAGCTTCGCACAGAACTATGAAAAACTGTTTTTT. It encodes CASSFAQNYEKLFF.

The CDR3 is CASSFPERNQPQHF. DNA for the CDR3: TGTGCCAGCAGTTTCCCGGAGCGGAATCAGCCCCAGCATTTT. J is TRBJ1-5 and V is TRBV28; D is unresolved. V was cut by 3 bases and J by 4 bases, with 10 bases left in between. This CDR3 is built from 14 residues. The germline CDR1 and CDR2 sequences are MDHEN and SYDVKM.

The chain has TRBV6-6 and TRBJ2-3; 9 nucleotides match TRBD2. CDR1 is MNHNY, CDR2 SVGAGI, per germline (reference sequence). V shed 11 bases and J 3 bases; nucleotides not matched to a gene: 6. This CDR3 has 13 residues. CDR3 coding DNA: TGTGCCGGCAAGCGGGGGGTTACAGATACGCAGTATTTT. This codes for CAGKRGVTDTQYF.

The chain carries TRBV4-2 and TRBJ2-1, with 8 nucleotides matching TRBD2. Germline CDR1 LGHNA, CDR2 YNFKEQ. The ends lost 0 bases at V and 6 bases at J; junction bases unmatched: 13. The CDR3 loop spans 18 amino acids. The CDR3 DNA sequence: TGTGCCAGCAGCCAAGATCCCGCGGGGGGATCCTTCCGCAATGAGCAGTTCTTC. This sequence encodes CASSQDPAGGSFRNEQFF.

The rearrangement joins TRBV25-1 to TRBJ2-7; TRBD1 matches 8 bases. Germline CDR1 and CDR2: MGHDK and SYGVNS. The CDR3 has 16 residues. V trimming: 0 bases; J trimming: 6 bases; junction bases outside the gene matches: 10. DNA of the CDR3: TGTGCCAGCAGTGAATATAGACTAGGACAGGGTATCGAGCAGTACTTC. Its protein is CASSEYRLGQGIEQYF.

The chain has TRBV6-1 and TRBJ1-2; D is undetermined. The V gene's germline CDR1 is MNHNS and CDR2 SASEGT. V lost 2 bases and J 14 bases, leaving 18 bases between the germline ends. The CDR3 loop spans 13 amino acids. CDR3: CASSETDKTPHTF. The CDR3, as DNA: TGTGCCAGCAGTGAAACAGACAAGACCCCTCATACCTTC.

J is TRBJ2-5 and V is TRBV5-1, with 16 bases lining up with TRBD2. The V segment lost 4 bases and the J segment 4 bases; nucleotides outside the gene matches: 10. The V gene's germline CDR1 is SGHRS and CDR2 YFSETQ. CDR3 length equals 18 residues. Here the CDR3 DNA reads TGCGCCAGCAGCAAGGGACTAGCGGGGGGGCCTTTGGGAGAGACCCAGTACTTC. This translates into CASSKGLAGGPLGETQYF.

This clone showed up just a few times. The J gene is TRBJ1-3, the V gene TRBV15; 7 bases line up with TRBD1. The CDR3 has 15 amino acids. Germline CDR1 is LNHNV and CDR2 is YYDKDF (reference sequence). V was pared by 8 bases and J by 0 bases, with 7 bases of the junction left unmatched. In DNA form, the CDR3 reads TGTGCCACCCTGGACAGGCGAAGCTCTGGAAACACCATATATTTT. It yields the protein CATLDRRSSGNTIYF.

The rearrangement joins TRBV14 to TRBJ2-7; D might be TRBD2 (6 bases). Germline V gives CDR1 SGHDN, CDR2 FVKESK. CDR3 size: 14 residues. The V gene lost 6 bases and the J gene lost 2 bases, with 14 bases spanning the gap. CDR3 DNA: TGTGCCAGCAGTGCGGGGCAGGGACCCTACGAGCAGTACTTC. Encoded protein: CASSAGQGPYEQYF.

The V call is TRBV5-6, the J call TRBJ1-1, with D possibly being TRBD1 (5 bases). The V gene's germline CDR1 is SGHDT and CDR2 YYEEEE. This CDR3 has 14 amino acids. V was trimmed by 0 bases and J by 8 bases, leaving 14 bases between them. The CDR3 is CASSLGQPETEAFF. The CDR3 DNA follows: TGTGCCAGCAGCTTGGGACAGCCCGAAACCGAAGCTTTCTTT.

The chain combines TRBV7-9 with TRBJ1-3; TRBD1 might be the D (5 bases). This CDR3 contains 16 residues. CDR1 SEHNR and CDR2 FQNEAQ come from the germline V gene (reference sequence). Deletions cut 0 bases from V and 4 bases from J, with 13 bases between. The CDR3 protein is CASSLAWGGDGNTIYF. CDR3 DNA sequence: TGTGCCAGCAGCTTAGCTTGGGGGGGAGACGGAAACACCATATATTTT.

This chain links TRBV10-3 with TRBJ1-2, with D maybe TRBD1 (6 bases). Trimming stripped 5 bases from V and 6 bases from J, with 10 bases between. From germline, CDR1 is ENHRY and CDR2 SYGVKD. The CDR3 runs to 12 residues. The DNA for the CDR3 is TGTGCCATCAGTAGCTCAGGGGATGGCTACACCTTC. Protein: CAISSSGDGYTF.

This clone came up once. The chain recombines TRBV15 with TRBJ2-7; D ambiguous. This CDR3 comprises 15 residues. Germline values: CDR1 LNHNV, CDR2 YYDKDF (reference sequence). V lost 1 base and J lost 4, with 14 bases in between. CDR3 bases: TGTGCCACCAGCAGAGCACGAGAGCCTAAATACGAGCAGTACTTC. It codes for CATSRAREPKYEQYF. The whole variable domain, filled in from reference TRBV15 and TRBJ2-7, reads DAMVIQNPRYQVTQFGKPVTLSCSQTLNHNVMYWYQQKSSQAPKLLFHYYDKDFNNEADTPDNFQSRRPNTSFCFLDIRSPGLGDTAMYLCATSRAREPKYEQYFGPGTRLTVT.

The chain combines TRBV19 with TRBJ1-1; D possibly corresponds to TRBD1 (6 bases). The CDR3 length is 13 residues. V shed 4 bases and J shed 4 bases, with 10 bases lying between them. Germline CDR1 reads LNHDA; CDR2 reads SQIVND (reference sequence). In DNA form, the CDR3 reads TGTGCCAGTAGTACTACAGGGAGCACTGAAGCTTTCTTT. This codes for CASSTTGSTEAFF.

This chain connects TRBV4-2 to TRBJ1-4; possibly TRBD1 for D (5 bases). This CDR3 is built from 16 residues. Germline values: CDR1 LGHNA, CDR2 YNFKEQ. Trimming cost V 2 bases and J 5 bases, with 15 bases left between them. CDR3 residues: CASSQLTGGENEKLFF. The CDR3 bases are TGTGCCAGCAGCCAACTCACGGGGGGGGAGAATGAAAAACTGTTTTTT.

The chain employs TRBV7-2 and TRBJ1-2, with 10 bases fitting TRBD1. CDR1 and CDR2 (germline): SGHTA, FQGNSA. J lost 4 bases, V lost 3 bases, and 5 bases had no gene match. The CDR3 sequence is 15 residues long. CDR3 sequence reads: CASSFGTGALYGYTF. The CDR3 nucleotides read TGTGCCAGCAGCTTCGGGACAGGGGCACTCTATGGCTACACCTTC.

As for this clone: Its ends do not fully match the called genes, so a read error is possible. In DNA form, the CDR3 reads TGCGCCGGCAGCTCACAGTCTTATGGCTACACCTTC. This gives the protein CAGSSQSYGYTF. This chain links TRBV5-1 with TRBJ1-2; D call uncertain. CDR1 SGHRS and CDR2 YFSETQ come from the germline V gene. The CDR3 covers 12 residues. The entire variable domain, with the rest obtained from reference TRBV5-1 and TRBJ1-2, is as follows: KAGVTQTPRYLIKTRGQQVTLSCSPISGHRSVSWYQQTPGQGLQFLFEYFSETQRNKGNFPGRFSGRQFSNSRSEMNVSTLELGDSALYLCAGSSQSYGYTFGSGTRLTVV.

V and J are TRBV11-2 and TRBJ1-1; weak D call: TRBD1 (6 bases). Trimming removed 3 bases from V and 1 base from J, with 12 bases in between. The CDR3 spans 15 residues. Germline loops: CDR1 SGHAT, CDR2 FQNNGV. CDR3: CASSFTGTSNTEAFF. CDR3 DNA: TGTGCCAGCAGCTTTACCGGGACATCGAACACTGAAGCTTTCTTT.

This chain links TRBV10-3 with TRBJ1-2; 7 bases match TRBD1. With 8 bases clipped from V and 0 bases from J, the junction kept 9 bases outside the gene matches. Germline V lookup: CDR1 ENHRY, CDR2 SYGVKD. CDR3 length: 15 residues. CDR3 sequence (DNA): TGTGCCATCGGAGACAGGGAAGGGGCTAACTATGGCTACACCTTC. The encoded protein is CAIGDREGANYGYTF.

The gene calls are TRBV28 and TRBJ1-4; D unresolved. The CDR3 covers 15 residues. CDR1 and CDR2 from the germline V gene are MDHEN and SYDVKM. V gave up 5 bases and J gave up 3 bases, with 13 bases separating them. The CDR3 spells CASSIYGSSNEKLFF. Written as DNA, the CDR3 is TGTGCCAGCAGTATATACGGGTCATCTAATGAAAAACTGTTTTTT.

This chain links TRBV19 with TRBJ1-2; D gene ambiguous. With 6 bases removed from V and 2 bases from J, the gap between germline ends came to 13 bases. This CDR3 is 14 amino acids long. CDR1 and CDR2 (germline): LNHDA, SQIVND (reference sequence). CDR3 region: CASSVSRGNYGYTF. CDR3 bases: TGTGCCAGTAGCGTCAGTCGGGGAAACTATGGCTACACCTTC.

V and J are TRBV6-6 and TRBJ1-5; unclear D gene. In germline, CDR1 is MNHNY, CDR2 SVGAGI (reference sequence). The V end lost 2 bases, the J end lost 5 bases, and 4 bases lay between the germline ends. This CDR3 contains 12 residues. CDR3 region: CASSYPDQPQHF. In DNA, the CDR3 is TGTGCCAGCAGTTACCCCGATCAGCCCCAGCATTTT.

The chain joins TRBV19 to TRBJ1-3, with 9 bases aligning to TRBD1. This CDR3 spans 15 amino acids. V was pared by 5 bases and J by 3 bases, with 5 bases of the junction left unmatched. Germline V gene lookup returns CDR1 LNHDA and CDR2 SQIVND (reference sequence). The CDR3 DNA follows: TGTGCCAGTAGTCGCACAGGGGGCTTTGGAAACACCATATATTTT. It translates to CASSRTGGFGNTIYF.

The V call is TRBV6-6, the J call TRBJ1-2; 8 bases match TRBD1. V was pared by 4 bases and J by 3 bases, with 10 bases of the junction left unmatched. The germline V gene encodes CDR1 MNHNY and CDR2 SVGAGI (reference sequence). The CDR3 consists of 16 residues. The CDR3 is CASSSSDRAVYYGYTF. In nucleotides, the CDR3 is TGTGCCAGCAGTTCCTCGGACAGGGCAGTCTACTATGGCTACACCTTC.

The chain employs TRBV6-6 and TRBJ2-7; weak D call: TRBD1 (6 bases). CDR1 and CDR2 from the germline V gene are MNHNY and SVGAGI (reference sequence). CDR3 size: 14 residues. V dropped 2 bases and J dropped 1 base, with 9 bases sitting between them. The CDR3 region has the DNA TGTGCCAGCAGTTACGGGGGCCAATCCTACGAGCAGTACTTC. Translation gives CASSYGGQSYEQYF.

For this clone: Its ends do not fully match the called genes, so a read error is possible. Here the CDR3 reads CASSVGPSSHNEQFF. CDR3 bases: TGTGCCAGCAGCGTAGGTCCTAGCTCCCACAATGAGCAGTTCTTC. V is TRBV9 and J is TRBJ2-1; weak D call: TRBD2 (5 bases). Per germline, CDR1 SGDLS and CDR2 YYNGEE. This CDR3 spans 15 amino acids.

This clone has only one observation. The rearrangement links TRBV4-3 to TRBJ2-3; 9 bases align to TRBD1. The CDR3 extends over 18 amino acids. The V gene's germline CDR1 is LGHNA and CDR2 YSLEER. With 0 bases clipped from V and 4 bases from J, the junction kept 11 bases outside the gene matches. CDR3 protein: CASSQDGDRAHLADTQYF. CDR3 bases: TGCGCCAGCAGCCAAGATGGGGACAGGGCCCACCTAGCAGATACGCAGTATTTT.

The chain is built from TRBV7-3 and TRBJ2-2; 11 bases match TRBD2. The CDR3 totals 16 residues. The V segment lost 1 base and the J segment 9 bases; nucleotides outside the gene matches: 7. Germline V CDR1 and CDR2: SGHTA, FQGTGA. CDR3 DNA: TGTGCCAGCAGCTTAAAAGCCCTAGCGGGGGGCCGGGAGCTGTTTTTT. Its translation: CASSLKALAGGRELFF.

V is TRBV9 and J is TRBJ2-1, with 13 bases lining up with TRBD2. Germline CDR1 SGDLS, CDR2 YYNGEE. Trimming took 5 bases from V and 8 from J; bases not matched to a gene: 10. This CDR3 is built from 16 residues. The CDR3 loop is CASRKLAGGEPDEQFF. In DNA form, the CDR3 reads TGTGCCAGCAGGAAACTAGCGGGGGGGGAACCGGATGAGCAGTTCTTC. Using reference TRBV9 and TRBJ2-1 for the parts outside the CDR3, the full variable domain is DSGVTQTPKHLITATGQRVTLRCSPRSGDLSVYWYQQSLDQGLQFLIQYYNGEERAKGNILERFSAQQFPDLHSELNLSSLELGDSALYFCASRKLAGGEPDEQFFGPGTRLTVL.

The V gene is TRBV6-5, the J gene TRBJ1-4; perhaps TRBD1 as D (6 bases). Trimming took 6 bases from V and 4 from J, leaving 15 bases between them. CDR3 length: 15 residues. Per germline, CDR1 MNHEY and CDR2 SVGAGI. The CDR3 DNA is TGTGCCAGCAGCCTGGTCAGGGGCGTTAATGAAAAACTGTTTTTT. The encoded protein is CASSLVRGVNEKLFF.